This T cell receptor (beta chain) was captured by sequencing in a study of T-cell reconstitution after alpha-beta-depleted transplantation in children (dated by TCRdb to about 2016). With regard to the full study: The study quantitatively tracked T-cell immune reconstitution after TCRalphabeta/CD19-depleted allogeneic hematopoietic cell transplantation in children using TCR repertoire profiling. The full study reports these points: Over subsequent months, a decline in hyperexpanded clone frequencies was noted, and after one year, T-cell counts and TCRbeta diversity were mostly ascribed to newly produced T cells. The apparently early recovery of alphabetaT-cell counts about two months after transplant reportedly depended on only several hundred rapidly expanded clones that came from non-depleted graft cells. In some patients, high TCRbeta diversity at day 60 was attributed to recipient T cells and intrathymic progenitors that had survived conditioning.

This clonotype appeared a few times. This receptor's antigen is unknown. No clone much larger than this one lies a single base away; base qualities are absent. The germline V gene sets CDR1 to ENHRY and CDR2 to SYGVKD. Including the terminal cysteine and phenylalanine, the CDR3 comprises 14 residues. The sequence is cut down to CDR3 DNA, 42 bases in frame from base 1. The V end loses 0 bases and the J end loses 3 bases, and a stretch of 6 bases separates them. The receptor library was made with PCR. Instrument used: Illumina HiSeq 2500. Molecular barcoding was employed in the preparation of TCR libraries, with unique molecular identifiers being used to normalize TCRbeta repertoire quantification. Using fastp at Q25 and MiXCR, TCRdb reprocessed the public reads and kept productive beta chains. CDR3 protein sequences are deduplicated, and each keeps its most common genes and DNA. In all, the sample holds about 200,000 distinct CDR3 sequences, and more than 15% of those were seen once. Jointly, the top ten make up 43% of the sample.

In the paper's terms, the treatment or condition label means: allogeneic hematopoietic cell transplantation with graft depleted of TCRalphabeta T cells and CD19 B cells. TCRalphabeta/CD19-depleted allogeneic hematopoietic cell grafts were given to the transplant recipients, all of whom were children. This specimen consisted of PBMCs, mostly from graft donor cells, obtained 360 days after TCRalphabeta/CD19-depleted stem cell transplant. Recombination connected TRBV10-3 to TRBJ2-1; the D gene is perhaps TRBD1, on 5 matching bases. This TCR was sampled from a male patient aged 2 to 9 who had a stem cell transplant for acute lymphoblastic leukemia, so the T cells may come from the graft donor. The CDR3 sequence is CAISESTVYNEQFF. The nucleotides are TGTGCCATCAGTGAGTCGACAGTCTACAATGAGCAGTTCTTC.